The clone carrying this TCR beta chain turned up a few times. What it binds is not known. The source of the sample is a study of cytomegalovirus exposure and HLA in healthy donors. Regarding the study as a whole: TCR beta chains numbering more than 150 were designated cytomegalovirus-associated.

V was cut by 8 bases and J by 9 bases, with 11 bases left in between. Looked up from germline, CDR1 is MDHEN and CDR2 is SYDVKM. CDR3 length: 12 amino acids. Method: immunoSEQ multiplex PCR; TCRdb's copy keeps in-frame clones and lacks some. Of roughly 240,000 clones in the sample, about 86% were seen once. The J gene is TRBJ1-6, the V gene TRBV28, with D maybe TRBD1 (6 bases). The source material was PBMCs. The source of this sequence is a man between 18 and 29 years old in good health and CMV-seronegative. CDR3 sequence: CASFRGGSPLHF. CDR3 bases: TGTGCCAGCTTTAGGGGGGGTTCACCCCTCCACTTT.